These 32 T cell receptor beta chains came from one sample sequenced in a study of cytomegalovirus exposure and HLA in healthy donors. The PCR employed 60 Vbeta primers together with 13 Jbeta primers. Using immunoSEQ multiplex PCR, the repertoire was profiled, and TCRdb retains in-frame clones only, with some absent. The repertoire holds more than 60,000 clones, with more than 75% as singletons. The material sequenced was PBMCs. These receptors were taken from a man between 18 and 29 years old in good health and CMV-seronegative.

This clone occurred a few times. The J gene is TRBJ2-5, the V gene TRBV2, with D perhaps matching TRBD1 (6 bases). CDR1 SNHLY and CDR2 FYNNEI come from the germline V gene. The V end lost 5 bases, the J end lost 7 bases, and 17 bases lay between the germline ends. The CDR3 is 14 amino acids. The CDR3 sequence: CASSSGTTVWTQYF. The CDR3, as DNA: TGTGCCAGCAGTTCCGGGACAACCGTTTGGACCCAGTACTTC.

The chain joins TRBV28 to TRBJ1-2; the match to TRBD1 covers 9 bases. The CDR3 is made up of 13 amino acids. The germline V gene encodes CDR1 MDHEN and CDR2 SYDVKM. The J segment lost 7 bases and the V segment lost 3 bases, leaving 3 bases of the junction unmatched. CDR3 region: CASSLGQGGGYTF. For the CDR3, the DNA is TGTGCCAGCAGTTTGGGACAGGGCGGTGGCTACACCTTC.

This chain joins TRBV19 and TRBJ2-3, with TRBD1 matching 11 bases. The V and J ends lost 6 bases and 6 bases, in that order; junction bases with no gene match: 5. Germline CDR1 is LNHDA and CDR2 is SQIVND (reference sequence). The CDR3 runs 14 residues. CDR3 protein: CASSTGTGGDTQYF. For the CDR3, the DNA is TGTGCCAGTAGCACCGGGACAGGGGGGGATACGCAGTATTTT.

This clone was seen just once. The chain recombines TRBV7-3 with TRBJ1-2; 9 bases line up with TRBD1. Per the germline V gene, CDR1 is SGHTA and CDR2 is FQGTGA. The junction had 9 bases not matched to a gene; V was cut back by 8 bases and J by 8 bases. This CDR3 contains 13 residues. The CDR3 protein is CASLLQGAGGYTF. CDR3 coding DNA: TGTGCCAGCCTACTACAGGGGGCAGGAGGCTACACCTTC. Variable domain in full (rest from reference TRBV7-3 and TRBJ1-2): GAGVSQTPSNKVTEKGKYVELRCDPISGHTALYWYRQSLGQGPEFLIYFQGTGAADDSGLPNDRFFAVRPEGSVSTLKIQRTERGDSAVYLCASLLQGAGGYTFGSGTRLTVV.

The chain joins TRBV9 to TRBJ2-1; maybe TRBD2 (7 bases). Germline V lookup: CDR1 SGDLS, CDR2 YYNGEE. V dropped 2 bases and J dropped 0 bases, with 15 bases sitting between them. The CDR3 extends over 17 amino acids. The CDR3 reads CASSVVGGQLSYNEQFF. The CDR3 DNA follows: TGTGCCAGCAGCGTCGTCGGGGGGCAGCTCTCCTACAATGAGCAGTTCTTC.

The chain has TRBV29-1 and TRBJ2-7; D not resolved. V lost 8 bases and J 4 bases, leaving 9 bases between the germline ends. CDR1 is SQVTM and CDR2 is ANQGSEA in the germline V gene. The CDR3 has 10 residues. This CDR3 reads CSFEEYEQYF. The CDR3 nucleotides read TGCAGCTTCGAGGAGTACGAGCAGTACTTC.

This clone came up once. This rearrangement joins TRBV30 to TRBJ2-1; 10 bases match TRBD1. Germline V gives CDR1 GTSNPN, CDR2 SVGIG (reference sequence). The CDR3 loop spans 14 amino acids. The junction had 6 bases not matched to a gene; V was cut back by 5 bases and J by 5 bases. CDR3 DNA sequence: TGTGCCTGGGGCGCCGGGACAGGGGACAATGAGCAGTTCTTC. Translated, it gives CAWGAGTGDNEQFF.

The V and J genes are TRBV19 and TRBJ1-2; a possible D gene is TRBD1 (5 bases). The germline V gene encodes CDR1 LNHDA and CDR2 SQIVND (reference sequence). The CDR3 loop spans 14 amino acids. V lost 9 bases and J lost 1, with 15 bases in between. As DNA, the CDR3 is TGTGCCAGCTACGGGACTCGGGATAACTATGGCTACACCTTC. It yields the protein CASYGTRDNYGYTF.

The chain has TRBV7-2 and TRBJ2-5; 8 bases fit TRBD2. Trimming removed 5 bases from V and 4 bases from J; junction bases left unmatched: 6. CDR3 length equals 14 residues. CDR1 and CDR2 (germline): SGHTA, FQGNSA. In DNA, the CDR3 is TGTGCCAGCAGCGCCGGGGGGGCCCGAGAGACCCAGTACTTC. Translation: CASSAGGARETQYF. The complete variable domain, with remaining parts taken from reference TRBV7-2 and TRBJ2-5, reads GAGVSQSPSNKVTEKGKDVELRCDPISGHTALYWYRQSLGQGLEFLIYFQGNSAPDKSGLPSDRFSAERTGGSVSTLTIQRTQQEDSAVYLCASSAGGARETQYFGPGTRLLVL.

The chain combines TRBV2 with TRBJ2-1; 9 bases align to TRBD2. The germline V gene has CDR1 SNHLY and CDR2 FYNNEI. J was trimmed by 9 bases and V by 2 bases; bases with no gene match: 11. The CDR3 totals 16 residues. Here the CDR3 DNA reads TGTGCCAGCAGTGAAAGAAGGCGGGGGGGGTTTGGTGAGCAGTTCTTC. Translating it yields CASSERRRGGFGEQFF.

This chain uses TRBV9 with TRBJ1-5, with D maybe TRBD1 (6 bases). Germline lookup yields CDR1 SGDLS and CDR2 YYNGEE. CDR3 length: 16 amino acids. V was trimmed by 3 bases and J by 1 base, leaving 14 bases between them. Here the CDR3 reads CASSAYRQESNQPQHF. CDR3 nucleotides: TGTGCCAGCAGCGCCTATCGACAGGAAAGCAATCAGCCCCAGCATTTT. The entire variable domain, with the rest obtained from reference TRBV9 and TRBJ1-5, is as follows: DSGVTQTPKHLITATGQRVTLRCSPRSGDLSVYWYQQSLDQGLQFLIQYYNGEERAKGNILERFSAQQFPDLHSELNLSSLELGDSALYFCASSAYRQESNQPQHFGDGTRLSIL.

The chain recombines TRBV6-1 with TRBJ2-7; D might be TRBD1 (6 bases). Looked up from germline, CDR1 is MNHNS and CDR2 is SASEGT. V was clipped by 4 bases and J by 6 bases, with 13 bases between them. The length of the CDR3 is 13 residues. Here the CDR3 DNA reads TGTGCCAGCAGTGCGCCAGGGGACCGCGAGCAGTACGTC. This gives the protein CASSAPGDREQYV.

The V and J genes are TRBV30 and TRBJ1-6; 8 bases fit TRBD1. CDR1 is GTSNPN and CDR2 is SVGIG in the germline V gene (reference sequence). This CDR3 spans 12 amino acids. J gave up 11 bases and V 5 bases, and 5 bases lay outside the gene matches. The CDR3 here is CAWFRGPAPLHF. As DNA, the CDR3 is TGTGCCTGGTTCAGGGGGCCCGCACCCCTCCACTTT.

The rearrangement joins TRBV9 to TRBJ2-1; possibly TRBD2 for D (6 bases). There are 15 residues in the CDR3. V shed 4 bases and J shed 5 bases, with 16 bases lying between them. Germline V gene lookup returns CDR1 SGDLS and CDR2 YYNGEE. For the CDR3, the DNA is TGTGCCAGCAGCCCCGGGGGTCTCCCTAACAATGAGCAGTTCTTC. Residues: CASSPGGLPNNEQFF. The full variable domain, with the rest looked up from reference TRBV9 and TRBJ2-1, is DSGVTQTPKHLITATGQRVTLRCSPRSGDLSVYWYQQSLDQGLQFLIQYYNGEERAKGNILERFSAQQFPDLHSELNLSSLELGDSALYFCASSPGGLPNNEQFFGPGTRLTVL.

The chain uses TRBV18 and TRBJ1-1; 8 bases align to TRBD1. The V segment lost 3 bases and the J segment 4 bases; nucleotides outside the gene matches: 10. The CDR3 runs to 16 residues. Germline V gene data show CDR1 as KGHSH and CDR2 as LQKENI. The CDR3 DNA reads as TGTGCCAGCTCACCTAAAGTGACAGGGGCGGGCACTGAAGCTTTCTTT. It yields the protein CASSPKVTGAGTEAFF. The full variable domain, with the rest looked up from reference TRBV18 and TRBJ1-1, is NAGVMQNPRHLVRRRGQEARLRCSPMKGHSHVYWYRQLPEEGLKFMVYLQKENIIDESGMPKERFSAEFPKEGPSILRIQQVVRGDSAAYFCASSPKVTGAGTEAFFGQGTRLTVV.

The CDR3 nucleotides read TGTGCCAGCAGCCTGGGACTAGCGGCCTACAATGAGCAGTTCTTC. Encoded protein: CASSLGLAAYNEQFF. V and J are TRBV7-9 and TRBJ2-1; 11 bases agree with TRBD2. Trimming cost V 5 bases and J 2 bases; bases outside gene matches: 2. The CDR3 length is 15 residues. Looked up from germline, CDR1 is SEHNR and CDR2 is FQNEAQ (reference sequence).

This chain uses TRBV5-1 with TRBJ2-5; tentative D call: TRBD2 (7 bases). The CDR3 extends over 15 amino acids. The germline gives CDR1 SGHRS, CDR2 YFSETQ. Trimming took 2 bases from V and 5 from J, leaving 16 bases between them. The CDR3 DNA reads TGCGCCAGCAGCTTCCGGGGGGCTGGTGCGGAGACCCAGTACTTC. Translating gives CASSFRGAGAETQYF.

This clone showed up just a few times. The gene calls are TRBV7-8 and TRBJ2-1; D remains ambiguous. The CDR3 consists of 14 residues. Looked up from germline, CDR1 is SGHVS and CDR2 is FQNEAQ. Trimming left V 5 bases short and J 6 bases short, with 14 bases between. The CDR3 sequence is CASSDIIPTNEQFF. The DNA of the CDR3 is TGTGCCAGCAGCGACATAATCCCAACCAATGAGCAGTTCTTC. The whole variable domain, filled in from reference TRBV7-8 and TRBJ2-1, reads GAGVSQSPRYKVAKRGQDVALRCDPISGHVSLFWYQQALGQGPEFLTYFQNEAQLDKSGLPSDRFFAERPEGSVSTLKIQRTQQEDSAVYLCASSDIIPTNEQFFGPGTRLTVL.

This clone has more than one count but fewer than ten. The rearrangement joins TRBV5-1 to TRBJ1-4; D perhaps matches TRBD1 (6 bases). Trimming took off 1 base at V and 7 bases at J, with 11 bases between the two ends. The CDR3 is 14 residues long. Germline-derived CDR1 and CDR2 are SGHRS and YFSETQ. Here the CDR3 reads CASSLMGAREKLFF. The CDR3 nucleotides read TGCGCCAGCAGCTTGATGGGGGCCCGTGAAAAACTGTTTTTT.

The CDR3 DNA is TGCACCAGCAGCCAAGGACGACAGGGCCCTTCGTCTGGAAACACCATATATTTT. Translation gives CTSSQGRQGPSSGNTIYF. The V call is TRBV1, the J call TRBJ1-3; the table assigns TRBD1, which was not confirmed against the DNA. TRBV1 is a documented pseudogene. The CDR3 runs to 18 residues.

This chain joins TRBV6-5 and TRBJ2-1; TRBD1 matches at 10 bases. Germline V lookup: CDR1 MNHEY, CDR2 SVGAGI. CDR3 length: 16 amino acids. V shed 0 bases, J shed 4 bases, and the junction held 3 bases outside the gene matches. The CDR3 here is CASSYSPGQGYNEQFF. In nucleotides, the CDR3 is TGTGCCAGCAGTTACTCCCCGGGACAGGGGTACAATGAGCAGTTCTTC.

The V call is TRBV5-1, the J call TRBJ2-2, with 9 bases matching TRBD1. This CDR3 spans 18 amino acids. Germline V gene lookup returns CDR1 SGHRS and CDR2 YFSETQ. With V trimmed by 4 bases and J by 6 bases, 16 bases remained unmatched. Written as DNA, the CDR3 is TGCGCCAGCAGCCCGACCCCCGGGACAGGGAGCGGGGCCGGGGAGCTGTTTTTT. Translated, it gives CASSPTPGTGSGAGELFF.

This clone was recorded only once. This chain uses TRBV19 with TRBJ1-5; 7 bases agree with TRBD1. CDR1 LNHDA and CDR2 SQIVND come from the germline V gene (reference sequence). The V gene end was trimmed by 9 bases and the J gene end by 6 bases; junction bases not matched to a gene: 8. CDR3 size: 13 residues. The CDR3 coding sequence is TGTGCCAGCAGACAGGGAGGTTCTCAGCCCCAGCATTTT. This translates into CASRQGGSQPQHF.

J is TRBJ2-2 and V is TRBV6-1; possibly TRBD2 for D (6 bases). V was trimmed by 2 bases and J by 4 bases, leaving 11 bases between them. This CDR3 comprises 15 residues. The germline V gene encodes CDR1 MNHNS and CDR2 SASEGT. CDR3 nucleotides: TGTGCCAGCAGTGAATGGGCCGGGGGCACCGGGGAGCTGTTTTTT. Its translation: CASSEWAGGTGELFF.

The chain is built from TRBV11-2 and TRBJ1-6, with TRBD1 matching over 7 bases. J gave up 0 bases and V 4 bases, and 12 bases lay outside the gene matches. Germline V CDR1 and CDR2: SGHAT, FQNNGV. The CDR3 has 19 residues. Here the CDR3 reads CASSSRIKQGSSYNSPLHF. In DNA, the CDR3 is TGTGCCAGCAGCTCACGAATAAAACAGGGGAGCTCCTATAATTCACCCCTCCACTTT.

This clone turned up a few times. The chain carries TRBV27 and TRBJ2-1; the D gene is possibly TRBD2 (5 bases). In germline, CDR1 is MNHEY, CDR2 SMNVEV (reference sequence). V dropped 5 bases and J dropped 0 bases, with 11 bases sitting between them. This CDR3 spans 15 amino acids. The CDR3 nucleotides are TGTGCCAGCAGTCCCGGGGTAGGCTCCTACAATGAGCAGTTCTTC. It is translated as CASSPGVGSYNEQFF.

The chain couples TRBV25-1 to TRBJ2-1; D ambiguous. V lost 4 bases, J lost 3 bases, and 13 bases lay in between. Germline lookup yields CDR1 MGHDK and CDR2 SYGVNS. The CDR3 is 15 residues long. For the CDR3, the DNA is TGTGCCAGCAGTGCCGGGTACGGTAGCTACAATGAGCAGTTCTTC. Encoded protein: CASSAGYGSYNEQFF.

In this sample, this clone turned up a few times. V and J are TRBV4-3 and TRBJ1-2; TRBD1 might be the D (5 bases). V dropped 4 bases and J dropped 11 bases, with 20 bases sitting between them. Germline loops: CDR1 LGHNA, CDR2 YSLEER. This CDR3 has 14 amino acids. CDR3 loop: CASSRTGTRGEYTF. The CDR3 region has the DNA TGCGCCAGCAGCCGGACCGGGACTCGAGGGGAGTACACCTTC.

This clone was seen a handful of times. This chain uses TRBV2 with TRBJ1-1, with D perhaps matching TRBD1 (5 bases). Germline V gene data show CDR1 as SNHLY and CDR2 as FYNNEI. V was cut by 2 bases and J by 4 bases, with 8 bases left in between. This CDR3 is built from 13 residues. The CDR3 region has the DNA TGTGCCAGCAGTGAACGGGGGGGCACTGAAGCTTTCTTT. Protein: CASSERGGTEAFF.

J is TRBJ2-1 and V is TRBV6-1; 8 positions agree with TRBD2. J was trimmed by 4 bases and V by 6 bases; bases with no gene match: 5. The CDR3 has 14 amino acids. CDR1 is MNHNS and CDR2 is SASEGT in the germline V gene. The CDR3 region is CASSDSGIYNEQFF. DNA of the CDR3: TGTGCCAGCAGCGATAGCGGGATATACAATGAGCAGTTCTTC.

The rearrangement uses TRBV6-1 and TRBJ1-2; weak D call: TRBD1 (6 bases). Germline lookup yields CDR1 MNHNS and CDR2 SASEGT. The germline V and J ends were trimmed by 6 bases and 1 base, with 9 bases remaining between them. CDR3 length: 13 residues. Here the CDR3 reads CASRDSLNYGYTF. In DNA, the CDR3 is TGTGCCAGCAGGGACAGCCTTAACTATGGCTACACCTTC.

The rearrangement joins TRBV7-8 to TRBJ2-7, with D perhaps matching TRBD2 (6 bases). In germline, CDR1 is SGHVS, CDR2 FQNEAQ. Trimming removed 5 bases at V and 1 base at J, with 9 bases between. The CDR3 contains 13 residues. The CDR3 sequence is CASSRDLSYEQYF. The CDR3 DNA is TGTGCCAGCAGCCGGGACTTATCCTACGAGCAGTACTTC.